This TCR beta chain was observed in a study of T cell responses to AZD1222 COVID-19 vaccine. In germline, CDR1 is SEHNR, CDR2 FQNEAQ (reference sequence). This CDR3 has 14 amino acids. V was shortened by 3 bases and J by 6 bases, with 14 bases between the two germline ends. Libraries were prepared by immunoSEQ multiplex PCR; TCRdb keeps only in-frame clonotypes and omits some of them. Of some 150,000 clones in the sample, roughly 88% were seen once. The chain has TRBV7-9 and TRBJ1-1; D is undetermined. This TCR was recovered from an adult in good health. The sample in question was peripheral blood, obtained on day 0 of AZD1222 vaccination. The CDR3 sequence is CASSFLVPSAEAFF. CDR3 coding DNA: TGTGCCAGCAGCTTTCTCGTCCCTAGCGCTGAAGCTTTCTTT.